These T cell receptor beta chains were read from a single sample in a study of blood T cell repertoires in COVID-19. Method: immunoSEQ multiplex PCR; TCRdb's copy keeps in-frame clones and lacks some. Of about 190,000 clones listed, about 88% are singletons. Sequencing was carried out using PBMCs or T cells enriched from blood (not recorded which). The origin of the receptors is a woman aged 25-40 years who had recovered from COVID-19. Both conserved end residues are part of each CDR3. Fields, in order: J gene, V gene, D gene, clone size, CDR3 DNA, CDR3 protein. D genes are given only for firm matches. Clone size is given for some rows only: seen once, a few or many times, or a class if the clone is expanded.

>TRBJ1-2|TRBV29-1|TRBD1|once
TGCAGCGACCTAATACAGGGGGCGCTTGGCTACACCTTC
CSDLIQGALGYTF
>TRBJ1-2|TRBV29-1|TRBD1|NA
TGCAGCGTTGAAGAACTCCCCCGACAGGGCTATGGCTACACCTTC
CSVEELPRQGYGYTF
>TRBJ2-2|TRBV4-1|NA|NA
TGCGCCAGCAGCCGACGCGACCCCTTCAGAGGAGCCGGGGAGCTGTTTTTT
CASSRRDPFRGAGELFF
>TRBJ1-3|TRBV25-1|NA|NA
TGTGCCAGCAGTGAATCGGGGTCAGCTGGAAACACCATATATTTT
CASSESGSAGNTIYF
>TRBJ1-2|TRBV5-1|NA|NA
TGCGCCAGCAGCTTGGGGGCAGGATACGGCTACACCTTC
CASSLGAGYGYTF
>TRBJ1-1|TRBV28|NA|NA
TGTGCCAGCACACGGGTGGGCACTGAAGCTTTCTTT
CASTRVGTEAFF
>TRBJ2-7|TRBV19|TRBD1|once
TGTGCCAGTACCCCAGGGACAGGCACCTACGAGCAGTACTTC
CASTPGTGTYEQYF
>TRBJ2-5|TRBV11-2|TRBD2|NA
TGTGCCAGCAGCTTGATGGGAGGGTTTGAAGAGACCCAGTACTTC
CASSLMGGFEETQYF
>TRBJ1-5|TRBV28|TRBD1|NA
TGTGCCAGCAGTGGACAGGGAAAGAATCAGCCCCAGCATTTT
CASSGQGKNQPQHF
>TRBJ2-2|TRBV7-8|NA|NA
TGTGCCAGCAGCAGGGGGGGCTCGGTGAACACCGGGGAGCTGTTTTTT
CASSRGGSVNTGELFF
>TRBJ1-2|TRBV28|TRBD1|NA
TGTGCCAGCAGTACACAGGGGTATGACTATGGCTACACCTTC
CASSTQGYDYGYTF
>TRBJ1-5|TRBV5-8|TRBD1|NA
TGTGCCAGCAGGTGGGGACAGCTAAATCAGCCCCAGCATTTT
CASRWGQLNQPQHF
>TRBJ2-1|TRBV30|NA|NA
TGTGCCTGGAGTGTACAAGACTCCAGTGAGCAGTTCTTC
CAWSVQDSSEQFF
>TRBJ2-2|TRBV5-1|NA|few
TGCGCCAGCAGCTTGGAAGCGAGCATCGGGGAGCTGTTTTTT
CASSLEASIGELFF
>TRBJ1-1|TRBV29-1|TRBD1|NA
TGCAGCGTTTCCTCGGGGGACAGGGGGCTTCGGACTGAAGCTTTCTTT
CSVSSGDRGLRTEAFF
>TRBJ1-1|TRBV5-1|NA|NA
TGCGCCAGCAGCTTGATTTCGGGGAAGAACACTGAAGCTTTCTTT
CASSLISGKNTEAFF
>TRBJ1-5|TRBV5-1|TRBD1|once
TGCGCCAGCAGCCTACAGGGGGCGGCCAATCAGCCCCAGCATTTT
CASSLQGAANQPQHF
>TRBJ2-5|TRBV27|NA|NA
TGTGCCAGCAGGATATTGGGACTCCAAGCGCAAGAGACCCAGTACTTC
CASRILGLQAQETQYF
>TRBJ1-6|TRBV3-1/TRBV3-2|NA|NA
TGTGCCAGCAGCCCTTTCCCGCAGAATAATTCACCCCTCCACTTT
CASSPFPQNNSPLHF
>TRBJ1-1|TRBV7-8|NA|NA
TGTGCCAGCAGCTTAGTTCAGGTTGTCACTGAAGCTTTCTTT
CASSLVQVVTEAFF
>TRBJ2-3|TRBV6-4|TRBD2|NA
TGTGCCAGCAGTAGCGGGGTTTTCACAGATACGCAGTATTTT
CASSSGVFTDTQYF
>TRBJ2-2|TRBV6-2/TRBV6-3|NA|NA
TGTGCCAGCAGTCGCCAGACAACCTCGAACACCGGGGAGCTGTTTTTT
CASSRQTTSNTGELFF
>TRBJ2-7|TRBV5-1|TRBD2|NA
TGCGCCAGCAGCACAACCGGGACTAGCGGGCGGCGGGACGAGCAGTACTTC
CASSTTGTSGRRDEQYF
>TRBJ2-2|TRBV7-8|NA|NA
TGTGCCAGCAGGGGGAGGGGGAGGAACACCGGGGAGCTGTTTTTT
CASRGRGRNTGELFF
>TRBJ2-2|TRBV19|TRBD2|NA
TGTGCCAGTAGTTTACTAGCGGGGCCCTTCACCGGGGAGCTGTTTTTT
CASSLLAGPFTGELFF
>TRBJ2-1|TRBV7-2|NA|few
TGTGCCAGCAGCCCGTCTCGCGGGGCCTACAATGAGCAGTTCTTC
CASSPSRGAYNEQFF
>TRBJ1-5|TRBV6-1|NA|once
TGTGCCAGCAGTGAAGCTGGGGGGGTCAATCAGCCCCAGCATTTT
CASSEAGGVNQPQHF
>TRBJ1-5|TRBV5-6|NA|NA
TGTGCCAGCAGCCTCAGGAGGGGCCGCAATCAGCCCCAGCATTTT
CASSLRRGRNQPQHF
>TRBJ1-2|TRBV6-5|TRBD1|NA
TGTGCCAGCAGTCCCTGGACAGGAAACTATGGCTACACCTTC
CASSPWTGNYGYTF
>TRBJ2-1|TRBV5-1|TRBD2|NA
TGCGCCAGCGGACTAGCGGTCAATGAGCAGTTCTTC
CASGLAVNEQFF
>TRBJ1-5|TRBV18|NA|NA
TGTGCCAGCTCACCAGAGGGGGGCAATCAGCCCCAGCATTTT
CASSPEGGNQPQHF
>TRBJ1-6|TRBV2|TRBD1|NA
TGTGCCAGCACATTCGACAGGGCTTCACCCCTCCACTTT
CASTFDRASPLHF
>TRBJ1-5|TRBV5-8|NA|NA
TGTGCCAGCAGTCGAGATCAGCCCCAGCATTTT
CASSRDQPQHF
>TRBJ1-1|TRBV6-5|NA|NA
TGTGCCAGCAGTTACTCATCCTATCCCTCCACTGAAGCTTTCTTT
CASSYSSYPSTEAFF
>TRBJ2-7|TRBV5-1|NA|NA
TGCGCCAGCAGCCCCGGGACAACCGAGCAGTACTTC
CASSPGTTEQYF
>TRBJ1-3|TRBV6-5|NA|NA
TGTGCCAGCAGTTACGACGGGACACCCTCTGGAAACACCATATATTTT
CASSYDGTPSGNTIYF
>TRBJ1-2|TRBV28|TRBD1|NA
TGTGCCAGCAGTCCAAGGGACAGAAGTGGCTACACCTTC
CASSPRDRSGYTF
>TRBJ1-4|TRBV13|NA|NA
TGTGCCAGCAGCTTAGGCCGACAGATTAATGAAAAACTGTTTTTT
CASSLGRQINEKLFF
>TRBJ2-2|TRBV29-1|NA|NA
TGCAGCGTATCAGGAGGCGGCGGGGAGCTGTTTTTT
CSVSGGGGELFF
>TRBJ2-1|TRBV7-2|TRBD2|few
TGTGCCAGCAGCCGCGGGCGGGGGGGCCGCTCCTACAATGAGCAGTTCTTC
CASSRGRGGRSYNEQFF
>TRBJ1-1|TRBV5-1|NA|NA
TGCGCCAGCAGCCGGCTGGACACCATGAACACTGAAGCTTTCTTT
CASSRLDTMNTEAFF
>TRBJ2-5|TRBV19|NA|NA
TGTGCCAGTAGTATACACAGTCCGGAGACCCAGTACTTC
CASSIHSPETQYF
>TRBJ1-1|TRBV15|TRBD1|few
TGTGCCACCAGCGGGGGACAGGGACCATACACTGAAGCTTTCTTT
CATSGGQGPYTEAFF
>TRBJ1-1|TRBV5-1|NA|NA
TGCGCCAGCAGCTTGGCCGCGGGGAGGTCAAACACTGAAGCTTTCTTT
CASSLAAGRSNTEAFF
>TRBJ1-2|TRBV9|NA|NA
TGTGCCAGCAGCCCTTCCGGGGGGAGCTACACCTTC
CASSPSGGSYTF